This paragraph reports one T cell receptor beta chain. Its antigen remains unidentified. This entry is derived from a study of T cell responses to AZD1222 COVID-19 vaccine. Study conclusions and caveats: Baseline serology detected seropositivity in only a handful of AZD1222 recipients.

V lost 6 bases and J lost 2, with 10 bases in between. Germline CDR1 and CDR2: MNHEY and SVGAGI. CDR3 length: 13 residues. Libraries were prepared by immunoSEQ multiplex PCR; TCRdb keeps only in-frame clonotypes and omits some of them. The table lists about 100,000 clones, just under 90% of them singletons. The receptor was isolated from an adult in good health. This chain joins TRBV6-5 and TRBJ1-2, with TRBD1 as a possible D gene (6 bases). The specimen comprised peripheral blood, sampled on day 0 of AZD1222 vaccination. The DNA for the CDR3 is TGTGCCAGCAGACCTCAGGGGAACTATGGCTACACCTTC. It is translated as CASRPQGNYGYTF.